The 30 T cell receptor beta chains given below trace back to one sample, sequenced in a study of OX40 agonist ivuxolimab in advanced cancers. Assay: immunoSEQ multiplex PCR; the TCRdb copy retains only in-frame clones and omits some. The table lists about 100,000 clones, around 94% of them singletons. The sample consisted of CD4+ or CD8+ T cells sorted from blood, taken in a trial of the OX40 agonist ivuxolimab. These receptors all stem from an adult with an advanced solid tumor such as melanoma, head and neck, liver or kidney cancer.

V and J are TRBV11-2 and TRBJ1-1, with a weak D call TRBD1 (6 bases). In germline, CDR1 is SGHAT, CDR2 FQNNGV. Deletions cut 5 bases from V and 11 bases from J, with 18 bases between. The CDR3 totals 13 residues. The CDR3 region is CASSKSKAGDAFF. The CDR3 DNA is TGTGCCAGCAGCAAATCTAAGGCAGGGGATGCTTTCTTT.

This clone was recorded only once. The chain carries TRBV9 and TRBJ2-3, with a weak D call TRBD1 (5 bases). This CDR3 has 15 residues. The germline V gene has CDR1 SGDLS and CDR2 YYNGEE. Trimming stripped 0 bases from V and 1 base from J, with 9 bases between. The CDR3 region has the DNA TGTGCCAGCAGCGTAGTTGGCAGGGGCACAGATACGCAGTATTTT. The encoded protein is CASSVVGRGTDTQYF.

The chain carries TRBV7-9 and TRBJ2-7; D possibly matches TRBD1 or TRBD2 (5 bases each). The CDR3 length is 12 residues. V was pared by 5 bases and J by 7 bases, with 12 bases between. CDR1 and CDR2 from the germline V gene are SEHNR and FQNEAQ (reference sequence). The CDR3 is CASSPGTGEQYF. The CDR3 DNA reads as TGTGCCAGCAGCCCTGGGACGGGAGAGCAGTACTTC. The variable domain in full, completed from reference TRBV7-9 and TRBJ2-7, reads DTGVSQNPRHKITKRGQNVTFRCDPISEHNRLYWYRQTLGQGPEFLTYFQNEAQLEKSRLLSDRFSAERPKGSFSTLEIQRTEQGDSAMYLCASSPGTGEQYFGPGTRLTVT.

The chain uses TRBV5-4 and TRBJ1-3; tentatively, D is TRBD1 (5 bases). Trimming cost V 3 bases and J 4 bases, with 11 bases left between them. Germline V gene data show CDR1 as SGHNT and CDR2 as YYREEE (reference sequence). The CDR3 is 14 residues long. The CDR3 nucleotides read TGTGCCAGCAGCTCGTCAGGGATCGGAAACACCATATATTTT. Translated, it gives CASSSSGIGNTIYF.

The CDR3 DNA is TGCGCCAGCAGCCCAAAACCCAGCGGGGCAACTAATGAAAAACTGTTTTTT. This translates into CASSPKPSGATNEKLFF. This chain uses TRBV5-1 with TRBJ1-4; D uncertain. Looked up from germline, CDR1 is SGHRS and CDR2 is YFSETQ. The CDR3 length is 17 residues. The V gene lost 4 bases and the J gene lost 0 bases, with 16 bases spanning the gap.

The chain has TRBV6-4 and TRBJ1-2; a weak D match, TRBD1 (5 bases). The V end was cut by 3 bases, the J end by 5 bases, with 19 bases between. In germline, CDR1 is MRHNA, CDR2 SNTAGT. The CDR3 contains 16 residues. The CDR3 protein is CASSEPVVGRGYGYTF. DNA for the CDR3: TGTGCCAGCAGTGAGCCAGTTGTGGGGCGCGGATATGGCTACACCTTC.

The rearrangement joins TRBV27 to TRBJ2-3, with TRBD2 matching over 7 bases. V lost 2 bases to trimming and J lost 9 bases; unmatched junction nucleotides: 8. The CDR3 spans 14 residues. The germline CDR1 and CDR2 sequences are MNHEY and SMNVEV (reference sequence). The CDR3 DNA reads TGTGCCAGCAGTTTAGGGCTAGGGAGGGTCACGCAGTATTTT. Its translation: CASSLGLGRVTQYF.

The rearrangement uses TRBV4-1 and TRBJ2-7, with TRBD1 as a possible D gene (6 bases). This CDR3 has 15 residues. Trimming shortened V by 1 base and J by 2 bases, and 12 bases separated the two germline ends. Germline V gene data show CDR1 as MGHRA and CDR2 as YSYEKL. In DNA form, the CDR3 reads TGCGCCAGCAGCCAAGTCACCCCAGGGGCCTACGAGCAGTACTTC. This translates into CASSQVTPGAYEQYF.

This clone was found once. V and J are TRBV10-3 and TRBJ2-2, with 9 bases matching TRBD1. V dropped 2 bases and J dropped 8; count of bases not matched to a gene: 12. The CDR3 totals 17 residues. Germline CDR1 is ENHRY and CDR2 is SYGVKD. In DNA, the CDR3 is TGTGCCATCAGTGAGGCCGACAGGGGGAGTTACATGGGGGAGCTGTTTTTT. Translation gives CAISEADRGSYMGELFF.

V and J are TRBV9 and TRBJ2-7; maybe TRBD1 (6 bases). The V gene's germline CDR1 is SGDLS and CDR2 YYNGEE. The CDR3 runs 14 residues. Trimming removed 0 bases at V and 7 bases at J, with 14 bases between. In DNA, the CDR3 is TGTGCCAGCAGCGTAGCGGGGACAACCCTAGAGCAGTACTTC. This translates into CASSVAGTTLEQYF.

This chain connects TRBV12-5 to TRBJ2-7, with D perhaps matching TRBD1 or TRBD2 (5 bases each). The CDR3 consists of 17 residues. The V end lost 3 bases, the J end lost 2 bases, and 20 bases lay between the germline ends. CDR1 LGHNT and CDR2 FRNRAP come from the germline V gene. The CDR3 bases are TGTGCTAGTGGTTTCCACCCCGGGGCAGATAAGACCTACGAGCAGTACTTC. Amino acids: CASGFHPGADKTYEQYF.

This chain links TRBV13 with TRBJ2-7; 8 bases agree with TRBD2. The CDR3 loop spans 13 amino acids. The germline gives CDR1 PRHDT, CDR2 FYEKMQ (reference sequence). The junction had 5 bases not matched to a gene; V was cut back by 6 bases and J by 4 bases. This CDR3 reads CASSGTSRYEQYF. The CDR3 DNA is TGTGCCAGCAGTGGGACTAGTCGATACGAGCAGTACTTC.

CDR3 amino acids: CASSFGDRSNYGYTF. CDR3 nucleotides: TGTGCCAGCAGTTTTGGGGACAGGTCTAACTATGGCTACACCTTC. J is TRBJ1-2 and V is TRBV27; 8 nucleotides line up with TRBD1. In germline, CDR1 is MNHEY, CDR2 SMNVEV (reference sequence). The CDR3 runs 15 residues. V shed 3 bases and J 0 bases; nucleotides not matched to a gene: 3.

V and J are TRBV2 and TRBJ2-1; 8 bases fit TRBD2. J was trimmed by 4 bases and V by 6 bases; bases with no gene match: 5. The germline V gene encodes CDR1 SNHLY and CDR2 FYNNEI. This CDR3 has 14 residues. DNA of the CDR3: TGTGCCAGCAGGCTACTAGCGGAGTACAATGAGCAGTTCTTC. Amino acid sequence: CASRLLAEYNEQFF.

This clone was detected once. The V and J genes are TRBV19 and TRBJ1-1, with TRBD1 identical over 10 bases. The CDR3 has 14 residues. J lost 4 bases, V lost 6 bases, and 5 bases had no gene match. Germline CDR1 is LNHDA and CDR2 is SQIVND (reference sequence). CDR3 protein: CASRPGQGTTEAFF. In DNA, the CDR3 is TGTGCCAGTAGGCCGGGACAGGGGACCACTGAAGCTTTCTTT. The full variable domain, in which reference TRBV19 and TRBJ1-1 provide the parts outside the CDR3, is DGGITQSPKYLFRKEGQNVTLSCEQNLNHDAMYWYRQDPGQGLRLIYYSQIVNDFQKGDIAEGYSVSREKKESFPLTVTSAQKNPTAFYLCASRPGQGTTEAFFGQGTRLTVV.

V gene TRBV4-2 combines with J gene TRBJ1-1; D remains unclear. V was trimmed by 3 bases and J by 3 bases, leaving 11 bases between them. Germline V lookup: CDR1 LGHNA, CDR2 YNFKEQ. The CDR3 length is 14 residues. CDR3 coding DNA: TGTGCCAGCAGCCACACTAACCGTTACACTGAAGCTTTCTTT. It yields the protein CASSHTNRYTEAFF.

The chain carries TRBV6-5 and TRBJ2-7, with a weak D call TRBD1 (6 bases). This CDR3 spans 15 amino acids. Trimming stripped 5 bases from V and 3 bases from J, with 17 bases between. Germline V gives CDR1 MNHEY, CDR2 SVGAGI. Here the CDR3 reads CASSTRDTARYEQYF. The DNA of the CDR3 is TGTGCCAGCAGTACTCGGGACACGGCTCGCTACGAGCAGTACTTC.

The chain joins TRBV19 to TRBJ2-5; 9 positions match TRBD2. The CDR3 extends over 15 amino acids. CDR1 and CDR2 from the germline V gene are LNHDA and SQIVND (reference sequence). The trim removed 6 bases at V and 4 bases at J, leaving 9 bases unmatched. The CDR3 sequence is CASSTSGFGGETQYF. The CDR3, as DNA: TGTGCCAGTAGCACTAGCGGGTTTGGAGGAGAGACCCAGTACTTC. Filled out from reference TRBV19 and TRBJ2-5, the complete variable domain reads DGGITQSPKYLFRKEGQNVTLSCEQNLNHDAMYWYRQDPGQGLRLIYYSQIVNDFQKGDIAEGYSVSREKKESFPLTVTSAQKNPTAFYLCASSTSGFGGETQYFGPGTRLLVL.

V is TRBV6-5 and J is TRBJ1-1; perhaps TRBD1 as D (5 bases). The CDR3 has 13 amino acids. The V gene lost 7 bases and the J gene lost 5 bases, with 14 bases spanning the gap. Per the germline V gene, CDR1 is MNHEY and CDR2 is SVGAGI. This CDR3 is CASKVTGGTEAFF. The CDR3 nucleotides read TGTGCCAGCAAAGTTACGGGGGGAACTGAAGCTTTCTTT.

CDR3: CASSVNNYNEQFF. The CDR3 DNA reads as TGTGCCAGCAGTGTAAACAACTACAATGAGCAGTTCTTC. This sequence joins TRBV6-1 and TRBJ2-1; the D is unclear. V was pared by 4 bases and J by 3 bases, with 7 bases between. The CDR3 covers 13 residues. Germline CDR1 is MNHNS and CDR2 is SASEGT.

Turning to this clone: Different DNA sequences within this sample yield the same CDR3. The chain links TRBV27 to TRBJ1-2; D perhaps matches TRBD1 (6 bases). The CDR3 contains 13 residues. Germline CDR1 and CDR2: MNHEY and SMNVEV (reference sequence). V was clipped by 5 bases and J by 2 bases, with 9 bases between them. CDR3 protein: CASSPGQNYGYTF. The CDR3 coding sequence is TGTGCCAGCAGTCCTGGACAGAACTATGGCTACACCTTC.

A single count supports this clone. The J gene is TRBJ2-1, the V gene TRBV11-3; D possibly corresponds to TRBD1 (5 bases). In germline, CDR1 is SGHNT, CDR2 YENEEA. V was pared by 2 bases and J by 7 bases, with 9 bases between. The CDR3 has 13 amino acids. DNA of the CDR3: TGTGCCAGCAGCTTACAGGGCCGAAATGAGCAGTTCTTC. Its translation is CASSLQGRNEQFF.

This chain links TRBV27 with TRBJ2-1, with 12 bases matching TRBD2. The trim removed 5 bases at V and 6 bases at J, leaving 5 bases unmatched. Germline assignment: CDR1 MNHEY and CDR2 SMNVEV (reference sequence). The CDR3 totals 15 residues. The CDR3 coding sequence is TGTGCCAGCAGTCAAGGACTAGCGGGATTCAATGAGCAGTTCTTC. The encoded protein is CASSQGLAGFNEQFF.

V usage is TRBV6-5 and J usage is TRBJ2-7; 8 bases match TRBD1. The germline CDR1 and CDR2 sequences are MNHEY and SVGAGI. The CDR3 has 14 residues. J was trimmed by 4 bases and V by 6 bases; bases with no gene match: 8. Written as DNA, the CDR3 is TGTGCCAGCAGCCCCGGACAGGGAGGTTACGAGCAGTACTTC. It specifies CASSPGQGGYEQYF.

This chain links TRBV9 with TRBJ2-1; D possibly corresponds to TRBD1 (5 bases). V was clipped by 2 bases and J by 7 bases, with 7 bases between them. Germline loops: CDR1 SGDLS, CDR2 YYNGEE. This CDR3 is 12 amino acids long. As DNA, the CDR3 is TGTGCCAGCAGCGTTGGGGCTAATGAGCAGTTCTTC. It yields the protein CASSVGANEQFF.

In the case of this clone: The junction departs from germline at one end; a sequencing error may be responsible. Other nucleotide sequences from this sample produce the same CDR3. This chain uses TRBV6-4 with TRBJ2-7, with 9 bases identical to TRBD2. The germline CDR1 and CDR2 sequences are MRHNA and SNTAGT. This CDR3 contains 14 residues. Here the CDR3 DNA reads TGCGCCAGCAGTGACTCTAAGCGGGAGGTCGAGCAGTACTTC. Protein sequence: CASSDSKREVEQYF.

The chain employs TRBV5-1 and TRBJ2-2; maybe TRBD1 (6 bases). In germline, CDR1 is SGHRS, CDR2 YFSETQ. Trimming cost V 4 bases and J 5 bases, with 15 bases left between them. The CDR3 runs 15 residues. The chain's CDR3 is CASSTAGTTTGELFF. The CDR3 DNA reads TGCGCCAGCAGCACAGCCGGGACAACGACCGGGGAGCTGTTTTTT.

The chain combines TRBV30 with TRBJ2-1; 9 nucleotides agree with TRBD2. CDR3 length equals 13 residues. V lost 0 bases to trimming and J lost 7 bases; unmatched junction nucleotides: 1. The germline CDR1 and CDR2 sequences are GTSNPN and SVGIG (reference sequence). Here the CDR3 DNA reads TGTGCCTGGAGTGTAGGACTAGCGAATGAGCAGTTCTTC. Amino acids: CAWSVGLANEQFF.

J is TRBJ1-4 and V is TRBV5-6; 7 bases are a match to TRBD1. This CDR3 contains 15 residues. The V gene's germline CDR1 is SGHDT and CDR2 YYEEEE. Trimming at V came to 2 bases and at J to 3 bases, leaving 4 bases not matched to a gene. This CDR3 reads CASSFITGANEKLFF. The DNA of the CDR3 is TGTGCCAGCAGCTTCATTACAGGGGCTAATGAAAAACTGTTTTTT.

This clone appeared a single time. The rearrangement joins TRBV6-1 to TRBJ1-6; 7 positions match TRBD1. The CDR3 is 14 amino acids. Germline V gives CDR1 MNHNS, CDR2 SASEGT. J was trimmed by 7 bases and V by 6 bases; bases with no gene match: 6. CDR3 bases: TGTGCCAGCAGGCGACAGGGAGACAATTCACCCCTCCACTTT. This translates into CASRRQGDNSPLHF.